This entry is about one TCR beta chain. What it binds is unknown. The assay was immunoSEQ multiplex PCR, and TCRdb's table has in-frame clones only and misses some. Of roughly 2 million clones in the sample, around 95% were seen once. The data derive from a study of shared clonotypes between healthy human individuals. Study in general: Two women and a few men aged 18 to 49 served as donors. CD4 naive and memory got three plates each, CD8 naive two, CD8 memory one.

General study findings and limits: The study generally estimated greater richness for naive than memory subsets. Compared with clonotypes that all four donors shared, non-shared clonotypes had lower generation probabilities.

CDR1 SNHLY and CDR2 FYNNEI come from the germline V gene. CDR3 length equals 15 residues. Germline trimming cut 6 bases from V and 4 bases from J; bases unmatched to any gene: 7. The chain links TRBV2 to TRBJ2-5; TRBD1 aligns across 11 bases. Sequenced: naive CD4+ T cells sorted from blood. The sample's subset: CD45RA+ positively selected. The receptor comes from a man aged 18-30 years in good health. The CDR3 DNA follows: TGTGCCAGCAGCATCGGACAGGGGGCGCGAGAGACCCAGTACTTC. Amino acids: CASSIGQGARETQYF.